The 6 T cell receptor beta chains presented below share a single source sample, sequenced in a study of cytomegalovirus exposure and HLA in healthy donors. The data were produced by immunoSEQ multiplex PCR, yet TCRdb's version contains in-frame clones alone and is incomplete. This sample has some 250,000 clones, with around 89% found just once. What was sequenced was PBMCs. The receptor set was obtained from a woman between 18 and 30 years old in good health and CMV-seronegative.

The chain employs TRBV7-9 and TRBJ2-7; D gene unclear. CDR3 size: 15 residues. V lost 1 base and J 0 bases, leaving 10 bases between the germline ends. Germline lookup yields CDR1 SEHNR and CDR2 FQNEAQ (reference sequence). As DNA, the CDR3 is TGTGCCAGCAGCTTAGACAGCTTGAGCTCCTACGAGCAGTACTTC. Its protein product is CASSLDSLSSYEQYF.

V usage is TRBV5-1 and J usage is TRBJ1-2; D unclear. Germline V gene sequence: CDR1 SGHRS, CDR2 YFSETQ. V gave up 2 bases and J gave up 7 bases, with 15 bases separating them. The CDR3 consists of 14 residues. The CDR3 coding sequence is TGCGCCAGCAGCTTTCCGGGAGAAGGGTCTGGCTACACCTTC. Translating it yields CASSFPGEGSGYTF.

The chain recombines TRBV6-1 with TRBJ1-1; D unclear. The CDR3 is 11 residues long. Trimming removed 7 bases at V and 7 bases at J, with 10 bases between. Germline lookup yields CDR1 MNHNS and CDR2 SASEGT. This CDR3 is CASTNFNEAFF. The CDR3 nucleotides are TGTGCCAGCACCAATTTCAATGAAGCTTTCTTT.

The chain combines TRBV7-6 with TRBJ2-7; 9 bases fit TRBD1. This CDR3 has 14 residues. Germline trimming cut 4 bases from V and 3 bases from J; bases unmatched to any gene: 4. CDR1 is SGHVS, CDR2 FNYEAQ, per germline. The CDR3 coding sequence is TGTGCCAGCAGCTACCGACAGGGGGGCTACGAGCAGTACTTC. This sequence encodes CASSYRQGGYEQYF. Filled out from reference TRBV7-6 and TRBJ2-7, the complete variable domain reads GAGVSQSPRYKVTKRGQDVALRCDPISGHVSLYWYRQALGQGPEFLTYFNYEAQQDKSGLPNDRFSAERPEGSISTLTIQRTEQRDSAMYRCASSYRQGGYEQYFGPGTRLTVT.

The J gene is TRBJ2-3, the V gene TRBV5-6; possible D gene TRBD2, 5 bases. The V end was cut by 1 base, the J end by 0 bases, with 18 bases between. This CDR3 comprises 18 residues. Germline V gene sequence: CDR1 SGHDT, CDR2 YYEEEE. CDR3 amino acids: CASSLYVATFTSTDTQYF. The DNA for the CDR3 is TGTGCCAGCAGCTTGTACGTAGCGACCTTTACCAGCACAGATACGCAGTATTTT.

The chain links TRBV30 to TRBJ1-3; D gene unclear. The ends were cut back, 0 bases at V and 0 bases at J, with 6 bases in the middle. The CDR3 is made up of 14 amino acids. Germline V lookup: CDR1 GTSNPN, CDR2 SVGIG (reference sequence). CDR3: CAWSVSGSGNTIYF. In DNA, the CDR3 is TGTGCCTGGAGTGTATCGGGCTCTGGAAACACCATATATTTT. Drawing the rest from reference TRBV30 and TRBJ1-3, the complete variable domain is SQTIHQWPATLVQPVGSPLSLECTVEGTSNPNLYWYRQAAGRGLQLLFYSVGIGQISSEVPQNLSASRPQDRQFILSSKKLLLSDSGFYLCAWSVSGSGNTIYFGEGSWLTVV.